Described below is a single TCR beta chain sequence and its context. V gave up 6 bases and J gave up 0 bases, with 18 bases separating them. The CDR3 is made up of 17 amino acids. Germline V gene lookup returns CDR1 MNHEY and CDR2 SVGEGT. CD4+CD45RO+CD25- cells were isolated as memory CD4+ T cells. Constant-region reverse primers amplified full-length variable regions, followed by semi-nested Nested Universal Primer A PCR. A single record per CDR3 protein comes from TCRdb applying MiXCR to the 5' RACE reads. The repertoire holds about 41,000 distinct CDR3 sequences, about 29% seen once, with about 3.7% in the top ten.

This chain uses TRBV6-2 or TRBV6-3 with TRBJ1-5; D is perhaps TRBD1 (6 bases). The sample taken for sequencing was memory CD4+ T cells sorted from a lymph node. The subset denotes: memory CD4+ T cells, CD4+CD45RO+CD25-. This TCR came from a female donor with breast cancer. The CDR3 DNA follows: TGTGCCAGCAGCTCCCAGACGACAGGCTATAGCAATCAGCCCCAGCATTTT. Its protein is CASSSQTTGYSNQPQHF.